This TCR beta chain was captured by sequencing in a study of early T cells in non-severe SARS-CoV-2 infection (dated by TCRdb to the early 2020s). In terms of the full investigation: Because TCR sequencing was done on bulk RNA from unsorted whole blood, the alpha and beta chains could not be paired.

The full study reports these points: VDJdb matching was skewed toward anti-spike CD8 responses and likely underestimated virus-specific expansions, missing private and CD4 specificities.

Set within a cohort of healthcare workers in London, UK, this nested case-control study involved weekly PCR testing of nasopharyngeal swabs along with blood sampling. Healthcare workers were recruited between 23 and 31 March 2020, during the week of the UK lockdown, and were followed weekly for up to roughly 15 weeks. A note on this clonotype: Its target antigen remains unknown. Base qualities are not at hand, and no much larger clone is one base apart.

Including the terminal cysteine and phenylalanine, the CDR3 comprises 13 residues. Only the CDR3 portion is preserved as DNA: 39 bases, with reading frame beginning at the first base. CDR1 and CDR2 (KGHSH, LQKENI) derive from the germline V gene. Relative to germline, V is 3 bases shorter and J is 6 bases shorter, with 11 bases between their ends. To prepare the library, 5' RACE was applied. Sequenced on a NextSeq 500. To correct for sequencing error and PCR bias, the TCR library protocol tagged individual cDNA molecules with unique molecular identifiers. TCR alpha and beta chains were both sequenced, and the abundances of alpha and beta sequences in each sample were closely correlated with each other. In the paper's pipeline: Decombinator V4 was used to annotate TCR sequences for V gene, J gene and CDR3. TCRs were defined as expanded if a significant change between any two time points was detected under a Poisson model with p below 0.0001. TCR abundances were normalised to the total number of TCRs sequenced in each sample and reported as counts per million. MAIT TCRs were defined by TRAV1-2 paired with TRAJ12, TRAJ20 or TRAJ33, and iNKT TCRs by TRAV10 paired with TRAJ18. VDJdb, accessed on 1 November 2021, was searched for TCRs annotated for CMV, EBV and SARS-CoV-2, and TCRs annotated for more than one antigen were excluded. Using fastp trimming at Q25 and MiXCR clonotype assembly, TCRdb reanalyzed the public sequencing data and kept in-frame beta chains. One record per CDR3 amino acid sequence lists the most common genes and DNA. Clone size and V and J calls follow TCRdb, not the original study. Within this sample are more than 35,000 distinct CDR3 sequences, with roughly 4.5% of them counted one time only. Clones ranked in the top ten supply under 20% of the sample.

Sequenced material: whole blood. Recombination linked TRBV18 to TRBJ1-2, and possibly TRBD1, on 5 matching bases. This TCR derives from an adult who was a healthcare worker with PCR-confirmed SARS-CoV-2 infection or an uninfected control (not recorded which). The base sequence is TGTGCCAGCTCACCGTCGGGGCCGGATGGCTACACCTTC. Its translation is CASSPSGPDGYTF.